This entry features one TCR beta chain sequence. This CDR3 contains 13 residues. Losses at the gene ends were 6 bases for V and 7 bases for J; bases not matched to a gene: 6. These data belong to a study of blood T cell repertoires in COVID-19. For the study at large: Collection of acute and convalescent COVID-19 samples took place in the United States, Italy and Spain. The analysed material was cDNA or gDNA that came from T cells, B-cell-depleted T cells, or PBMCs.

As originally analysed: From reference gene primer amplification, estimates of nucleated cell counts were derived. Measured with immunoSEQ multiplex PCR; TCRdb has only the in-frame clones, and not every one. That table gives V, J and clone size, and the DNA gave D and trimming. The profile covers roughly 70,000 clones, with 80% to 90% appearing a single time and approximately 5% taken by the ten largest. The rearrangement links TRBV12-3 or TRBV12-4 to TRBJ1-5; 7 nucleotides agree with TRBD1. Sequencing was performed on peripheral blood. The sequence derives from a woman older than 75 with active or convalescent COVID-19. CDR3: CASRQGTSQPQHF. DNA of the CDR3: TGTGCCAGCAGACAGGGGACGAGCCAGCCCCAGCATTTT.